The source of this TCR beta chain is a study of blood T cell repertoires in COVID-19. Study at large: COVID-19 samples, acute and convalescent, were from the United States, Italy and Spain.

Authors' processing steps: How many nucleated cells were present was estimated from reference gene primer amplification. Here immunoSEQ multiplex PCR was the method, and the copy in TCRdb shows in-frame clones only, minus some. The DNA was the basis for D and trimming; V, J and clone size are from that table. The sample includes around 200,000 clones, approximately 85% of them seen just once. The germline gives CDR1 SGHVS, CDR2 FQNEAQ. Trimming removed 0 bases at V and 4 bases at J, with 9 bases between. CDR3 length equals 14 residues. Participant-given clinical history determined each cohort assignment.

The sequence was obtained from a middle-aged man who had recovered from COVID-19. The chain couples TRBV7-8 to TRBJ1-1; D is ambiguous. Sequenced: PBMCs or T cells enriched from blood (not recorded which). The DNA of the CDR3 is TGTGCCAGCAGCTTAGCGCAGGTGGGCACTGAAGCTTTCTTT. This sequence encodes CASSLAQVGTEAFF. The variable domain in full, with the rest retrieved from reference TRBV7-8 and TRBJ1-1, is GAGVSQSPRYKVAKRGQDVALRCDPISGHVSLFWYQQALGQGPEFLTYFQNEAQLDKSGLPSDRFFAERPEGSVSTLKIQRTQQEDSAVYLCASSLAQVGTEAFFGQGTRLTVV.